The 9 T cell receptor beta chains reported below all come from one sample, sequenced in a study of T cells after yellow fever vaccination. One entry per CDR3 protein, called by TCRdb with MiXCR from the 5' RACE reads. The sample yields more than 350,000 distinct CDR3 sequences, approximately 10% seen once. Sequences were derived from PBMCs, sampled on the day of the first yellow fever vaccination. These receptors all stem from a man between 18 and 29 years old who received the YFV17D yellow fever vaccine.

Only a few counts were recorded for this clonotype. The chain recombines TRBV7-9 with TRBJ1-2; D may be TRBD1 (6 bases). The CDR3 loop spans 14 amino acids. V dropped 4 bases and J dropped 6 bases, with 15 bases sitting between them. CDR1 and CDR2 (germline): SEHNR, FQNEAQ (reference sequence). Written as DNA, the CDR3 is TGTGCCAGCAGCTCTCAGGGTGAGGGGGATGGCTACACCTTC. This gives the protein CASSSQGEGDGYTF. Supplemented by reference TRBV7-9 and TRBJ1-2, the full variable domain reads DTGVSQNPRHKITKRGQNVTFRCDPISEHNRLYWYRQTLGQGPEFLTYFQNEAQLEKSRLLSDRFSAERPKGSFSTLEIQRTEQGDSAMYLCASSSQGEGDGYTFGSGTRLTVV.

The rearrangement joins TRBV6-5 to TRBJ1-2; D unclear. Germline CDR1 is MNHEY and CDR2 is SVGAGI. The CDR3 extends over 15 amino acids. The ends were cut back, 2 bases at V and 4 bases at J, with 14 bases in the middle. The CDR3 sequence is CASSYAQSGVYGYTF. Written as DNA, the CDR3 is TGTGCCAGCAGTTACGCTCAAAGCGGCGTCTATGGCTACACCTTC.

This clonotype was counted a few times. CDR3 region: CASSPGGRGYTF. CDR3 nucleotide sequence: TGTGCCAGCAGCCCCGGAGGGCGAGGCTACACCTTC. The chain employs TRBV7-2 and TRBJ1-2; D unclear. The V end lost 5 bases, the J end lost 8 bases, and 12 bases lay between the germline ends. The V gene's germline CDR1 is SGHTA and CDR2 FQGNSA. CDR3 size: 12 residues.

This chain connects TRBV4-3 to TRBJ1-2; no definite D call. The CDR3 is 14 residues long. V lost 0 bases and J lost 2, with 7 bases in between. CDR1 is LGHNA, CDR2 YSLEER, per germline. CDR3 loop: CASSQDRTNYGYTF. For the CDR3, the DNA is TGCGCCAGCAGCCAAGATCGGACCAACTATGGCTACACCTTC.

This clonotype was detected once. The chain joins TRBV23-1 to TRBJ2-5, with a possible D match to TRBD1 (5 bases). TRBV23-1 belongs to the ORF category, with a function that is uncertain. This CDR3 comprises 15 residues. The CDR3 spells CVCSQKQGPAETQYF. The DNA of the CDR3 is TGCGTCTGCAGTCAGAAGCAGGGCCCTGCAGAGACCCAGTACTTC.

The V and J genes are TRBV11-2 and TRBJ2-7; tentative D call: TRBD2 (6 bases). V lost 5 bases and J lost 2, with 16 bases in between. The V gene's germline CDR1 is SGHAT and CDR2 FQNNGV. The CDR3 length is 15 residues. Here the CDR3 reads CASSRVGERAYEQYV. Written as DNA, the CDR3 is TGTGCCAGCAGCCGGGTGGGGGAGCGGGCCTACGAGCAGTACGTC.

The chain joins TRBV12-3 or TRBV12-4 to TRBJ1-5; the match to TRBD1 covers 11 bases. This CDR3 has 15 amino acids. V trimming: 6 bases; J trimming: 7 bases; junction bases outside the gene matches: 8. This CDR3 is CASRVDRGRKQPQHF. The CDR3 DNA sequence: TGTGCCAGCAGAGTGGACAGGGGGCGAAAGCAGCCCCAGCATTTT.

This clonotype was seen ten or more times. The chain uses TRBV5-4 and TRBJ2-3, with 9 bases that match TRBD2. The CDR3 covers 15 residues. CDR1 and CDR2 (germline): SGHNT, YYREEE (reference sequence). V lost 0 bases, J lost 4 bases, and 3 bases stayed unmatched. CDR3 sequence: CASSLAGGGADTQYF. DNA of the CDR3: TGTGCCAGCAGCTTGGCCGGCGGGGGGGCAGATACGCAGTATTTT.

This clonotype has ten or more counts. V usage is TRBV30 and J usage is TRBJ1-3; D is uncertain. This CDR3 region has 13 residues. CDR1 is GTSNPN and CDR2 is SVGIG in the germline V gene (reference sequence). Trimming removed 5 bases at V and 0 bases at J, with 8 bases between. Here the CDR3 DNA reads TGTGCCTGGGATACCTCCTCTGGAAACACCATATATTTT. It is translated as CAWDTSSGNTIYF.